What follows describes a single T cell receptor beta chain. Its specificity is not known. The sample comes from a study of cytomegalovirus exposure and HLA in healthy donors. Study findings and constraints: Analysis was performed later, and it showed HLA-associated TCR beta chains to be more clonally expanded than equally common others.

Germline V lookup: CDR1 SGHNT, CDR2 YENEEA. This CDR3 region has 11 residues. The PCR made use of 60 Vbeta and 13 Jbeta primers. The repertoire was sequenced with immunoSEQ multiplex PCR; TCRdb's copy has only in-frame clones and lacks some. The table includes over 90,000 clones, 77% detected once. This clonotype was obtained from a male donor in good health and CMV-seropositive. The rearrangement links TRBV11-3 to TRBJ1-2; 9 bases align to TRBD1. Sequencing was performed on PBMCs. DNA of the CDR3: TGTCATGGACAGGGGACCTATGGCTACACCTTC. Protein product: CHGQGTYGYTF.